This T cell receptor (beta chain) comes out of a study of T-cell memory formation after mild COVID-19 (dated by TCRdb to about 2021). Regarding the complete study: TCR sequence clusters from the two donors were largely donor specific. In a couple of donors, T-cell clones that expanded and contracted after mild COVID-19 were followed by sequencing TCRalpha and TCRbeta repertoires longitudinally. Two young, previously healthy adult volunteers made up the cohort, one male and one female. General conclusions and limits of the study: The study covered only a couple of mild cases, and larger cohorts including severe cases with pre-infection samples were considered necessary. SARS-CoV-2 specificity of the second-wave clones peaking on day 37 was not confirmed. Balanced CD4/CD8 phenotypes were observed for clones contracting from day 15 to 85, whereas a bias towards CD4+ was observed for a second wave of clones expanding from day 15 to 37. The detection of some responding clones in pre-infection memory suggests that pre-existing cross-reactive memory T cells joined the SARS-CoV-2 response. Contracting CD4+ clones turned up mainly in the CM and EM memory subsets, whereas EMRA was where CD8+ clones were enriched.

PBMCs were isolated by Ficoll-Paque density gradient centrifugation. This clonotype was seen a handful of times. Its antigen is currently not known. No much larger clonotype is one base removed from it; base qualities were not supplied. Trimming takes 2 bases off V and 8 bases off J; junction bases not matched to a gene: 5. Reading from cysteine to phenylalanine, the CDR3 counts 14 amino acids. Solely the CDR3 DNA is kept, with 42 bases framed from the first base. Taken from the germline V gene, the CDR1 and CDR2 loops are KGHSH and LQKENI. The sample was run on an Illumina NovaSeq 6000. cDNA libraries for TCRalpha and TCRbeta were prepared by 5'RACE using constant-segment primers, with sample barcodes and unique molecular identifiers added. Trizol reagent was used to extract RNA from every sample. The libraries were amplified in two PCR steps, and the second step added a second sample barcode and Illumina TruSeq adapters. The libraries were sequenced on an Illumina NovaSeq using 2 x 150 bp paired-end reads. The study's own analysis went as follows. With migec v1.2.7, reads were demultiplexed and then collapsed into UMI-guided consensus sequences. Using mixcr v2.1.11, UMI consensuses were aligned to TRA and TRB V and J templates and then assembled into clonotypes. A clonotype was counted as expanded or contracted only when both edgeR and NoisET called the clonotype significant, with the noise models trained on biological replicates. For edgeR calls, the thresholds were a false discovery rate-adjusted p below 0.01 and a log2 fold-change of 1. As an exploratory analysis of dynamics, max-normalized trajectories of the 1000 most abundant clonotypes were examined with PCA combined with hierarchical clustering. Each responding clone was given a CD4 or CD8 phenotype based on the CD4+ and CD8+ repertoires, which had been sequenced separately. In TCRdb, the public reads were trimmed at Q25 with fastp and aligned with MiXCR, with productive beta chains retained. For every CDR3 protein sequence, its rows merge into one entry that carries the most common genes and DNA. The V and J calls and clone size come from TCRdb's table, not from the authors' own analysis. This sample has hundreds of thousands of distinct CDR3 sequences in its table, and roughly 14% of those were observed once. Around a fifth of the sample is taken by the ten largest.

This sequence was found in a man younger than 35 who had mild COVID-19 (a few samples of this study predate the infection). The sample titles of this study are shuffled in the database, so cell type and time point are left out; the donor was told from shared clones. This chain is built from TRBV18 and TRBJ2-5; 10 of the junction bases match TRBD2. The sample consisted of PBMCs or a T cell subset sorted from them (not recorded which). The CDR3 region has the sequence CASSPTRTSGTQYF. The DNA reads TGTGCCAGCTCACCAACCCGGACTAGCGGAACCCAGTACTTC.